This T cell receptor (beta chain) stems from a study of regulatory T cells in long-lasting Graves disease. Broader study findings: The study found persistent patients shared more public clonotypes (about 3,000) than new patients (966). Persistent disease favored TRBV28, TRBJ1-2 and TRBJ2-5.

This clonotype was observed many times. Its antigen is currently unknown. Documented time point: persistent/refractory GD, antithyroid drugs over 5 years with positive TRAb. Making the TCR library involved RNA that had been extracted from PBMCs. According to the study, TCR beta libraries were built with iRepertoire HTBI primers and CDR3-region Arm-PCR. MiXCR was run by TCRdb on the multiplex PCR reads, yielding one entry per CDR3 protein. Seen here are approximately 290,000 distinct CDR3 sequences, 22% observed once, and the top ten hold roughly 56%. V lost 3 bases to trimming and J lost 9 bases; unmatched junction nucleotides: 10. The germline V gene has CDR1 KGHSH and CDR2 LQKENI. The CDR3 is 14 amino acids.

The V call is TRBV18, the J call TRBJ2-5; the match to TRBD1 covers 7 bases. The receptor's source is a female donor with Graves disease. The sequences come from peripheral blood mononuclear cells (PBMCs), collected when the disease was refractory, from a patient treated with antithyroid drugs. The CDR3 here is CASSPTGTDEAQYF. The CDR3 DNA is TGTGCCAGCTCACCTACCGGGACAGACGAGGCCCAGTACTTC.